A selection of T cell receptor beta chains follows, all from one sample in a study of T cell changes during pregnancy in multiple sclerosis. Only in-frame clones appear in the TCRdb table, and some are missing; sequencing was by immunoSEQ multiplex PCR. Here the sample spans tens of thousands of clones, 90% being singletons. The specimen was CD4+ T cells from peripheral blood mononuclear cells, collected in the second trimester of pregnancy. Receptors were obtained from a female donor with multiple sclerosis, enrolled in a pregnancy study. CDR3s include the opening cysteine and the closing phenylalanine or tryptophan. A clone size is listed for some rows: how often the clone was seen (once, few, many), or a class if it is expanded.

- TRBV10-1 CASGRNTGELFF
- TRBV5-4 CASSLDLVAGELFF
- TRBV7-9 CASSRGQNTEAFF
- TRBV4-3 CASSHSGGGNEQFF
once TRBV2 CASSEVALQGAEAFF
- TRBV4-2 CASSQEQGRTEAFF
- TRBV19 CASSPNPSQTGQETQYF
- TRBV18 CASSRGSQPNQETQYF
once TRBV6-5 CASSFQGKGGTEAFF
- TRBV5-1 CASSVGTSNSYNEQFF
- TRBV5-1 CASSLVGGNVNEQFF
- TRBV30 CAWSPTLMNTEAFF
- TRBV6-6 CASSPGQGSNQPQHF
- TRBV10-3 CAIQGQMNTEAFF
- TRBV18 CASTGTVTYEQYF
- TRBV2 CASSFDRLNQPQHF
- TRBV18 CASSPSSGINYEQYF
once TRBV7-9 CASSLGYDDRGWYGYTF
- TRBV7-6 CASSLGRSGANVLTF
- TRBV6-5 CASSYTGNPYEQYF
- TRBV6-4 CASSDSRTTNEQFF